This T cell receptor beta chain was observed in a study of cytomegalovirus exposure and HLA in healthy donors. The table lists this clone with many counts. Germline loops: CDR1 SQVTM, CDR2 ANQGSEA. V lost 6 bases to trimming and J lost 3 bases, with 21 bases between them. The CDR3 extends over 15 amino acids. Sequencing used immunoSEQ multiplex PCR; TCRdb keeps in-frame clones, though not all of them. This table holds fewer than 250,000 clones, around 86% found once. The chain uses TRBV29-1 and TRBJ2-7, with a possible D match to TRBD2 (7 bases). The sequenced sample consisted of PBMCs. The receptor comes from a woman between 18 and 30 years old in good health and CMV-seropositive. CDR3 loop: CSVSRGAQTFYEQYF. The CDR3 DNA is TGCAGCGTCTCACGGGGGGCGCAAACATTCTACGAGCAGTACTTC.